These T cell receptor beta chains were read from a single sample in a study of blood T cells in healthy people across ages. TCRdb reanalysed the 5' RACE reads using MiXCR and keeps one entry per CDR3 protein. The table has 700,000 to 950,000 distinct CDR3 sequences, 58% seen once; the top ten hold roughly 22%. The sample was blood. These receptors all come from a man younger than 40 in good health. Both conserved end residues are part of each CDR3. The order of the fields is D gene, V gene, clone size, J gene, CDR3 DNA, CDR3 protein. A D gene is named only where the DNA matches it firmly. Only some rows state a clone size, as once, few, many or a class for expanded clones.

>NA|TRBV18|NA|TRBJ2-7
TGTGCCAGCTCACGGGGGGACCCGACCTCCTACGAGCAGTACTTC
CASSRGDPTSYEQYF
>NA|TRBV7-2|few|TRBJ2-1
TGTGCCAGCAGCTTAGCTGGTGGGACCTCACCCAATGAGCAGTTCTTC
CASSLAGGTSPNEQFF
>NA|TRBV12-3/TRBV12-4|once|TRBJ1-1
TGTGCCAGCAGTTTTTCAGTGGGGGAAGCTTTCTTT
CASSFSVGEAFF
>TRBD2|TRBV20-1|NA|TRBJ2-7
TGCAGTGCGAGCGGGAGTTCCGAGCAGTACTTC
CSASGSSEQYF
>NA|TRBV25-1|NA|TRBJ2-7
TGTGCCAGCAGTGATAAATTAGCGTACGAGCAGTACTTC
CASSDKLAYEQYF
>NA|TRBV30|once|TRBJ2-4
TGTGCCTGGATCCCGGAGCGGGCCAAAAACATTCAGTACTTC
CAWIPERAKNIQYF
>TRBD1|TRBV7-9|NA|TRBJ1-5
TGTGCCAGCAGCACCGGGACAGGTCGAGGTAGCAATCAGCCCCAGCATTTT
CASSTGTGRGSNQPQHF
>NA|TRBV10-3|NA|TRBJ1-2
TGTGCCATCAGTGAGTCAGGGAGGCTAATCTATGGCTACACCTTC
CAISESGRLIYGYTF
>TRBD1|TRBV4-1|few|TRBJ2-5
TGCGCCAGCAGCCAAGGGACAGGGGTGGAGCAGTACTTC
CASSQGTGVEQYF
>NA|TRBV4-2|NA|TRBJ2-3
TGTGCCAGCAGCCAAGCCCGGGCTCAGGATACGCAGTATTTT
CASSQARAQDTQYF
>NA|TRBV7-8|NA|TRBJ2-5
TGTGCCAGCAGCTTAGTCGGATCGGCAGATACCCAAGAGACCCAGTACTTC
CASSLVGSADTQETQYF
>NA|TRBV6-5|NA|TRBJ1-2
TGTGCCAGCAGTTACATCGGCAGTGGCGGCTACACCTTC
CASSYIGSGGYTF
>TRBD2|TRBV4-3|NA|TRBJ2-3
TGCGCCAGCAGCCAAGATGCTAGCGGGGGCTCCAATACGCAGTATTTT
CASSQDASGGSNTQYF
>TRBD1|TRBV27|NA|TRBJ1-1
TGTGCCAGCAGGGGGGACAGCGACAACACTGAAGCTTTCTTT
CASRGDSDNTEAFF
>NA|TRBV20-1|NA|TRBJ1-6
TGCAGTGCTAGAGGGGTGGGCCAGTATAATTCACCCCTCCACTTT
CSARGVGQYNSPLHF
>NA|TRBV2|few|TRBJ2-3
TGTGCCAGCAGAGGGGTCCGACAGAGTAGCACAGATACGCAGTATTTT
CASRGVRQSSTDTQYF
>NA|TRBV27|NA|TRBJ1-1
TGTGCCAGCAGTCAAGTACAGGGCGTAGGGACTGAAGCTTTCTTT
CASSQVQGVGTEAFF
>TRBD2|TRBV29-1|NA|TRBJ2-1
TGCAGCGTTGTGGGCGGGAGATTCTATGAGCAGTTCTTC
CSVVGGRFYEQFF
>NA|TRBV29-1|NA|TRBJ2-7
TGCAGCGCCTTCCTGGGCACCTACGAGCAGTACTTC
CSAFLGTYEQYF
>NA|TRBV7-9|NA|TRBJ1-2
TGTGCCAGCAGCTTATTTGGTAGCGGAAACTATGGCTACACCTTC
CASSLFGSGNYGYTF
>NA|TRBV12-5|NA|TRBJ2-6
TGTGCTAGTGGTCCAACTGGGGCCAACGTCCTGACTTTC
CASGPTGANVLTF
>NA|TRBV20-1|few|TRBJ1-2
TGCAGTCCAAAATTACAGGACGACCGACTATGGGGCTACACCTTC
CSPKLQDDRLWGYTF